The present T cell receptor (beta chain) was sequenced within a study of CD8 T cells in ankylosing spondylitis. Generation of TCR beta libraries employed quantitative 5'-RACE incorporating molecular barcodes. MiXCR, run by TCRdb on the 5' RACE reads, gives a single entry per CDR3 protein. The sample has under 200,000 distinct CDR3 sequences, around a tenth seen once. Study conclusions and caveats: Significant enrichment of disease-linked clones was reportedly seen in matched ankylosing spondylitis synovial fluid. Reactive arthritis synovial fluid and blood previously showed some of these motif variants. Seemingly distinctive of ankylosing spondylitis blood was a TCR beta motif formed by eight highly homologous variants.

Details on this clonotype: Antigen unknown.

This CDR3 has 16 residues. V lost 5 bases and J lost 0, with 14 bases in between. In germline, CDR1 is MNHEY, CDR2 SMNVEV (reference sequence). Sequencing was done on a sample of blood, either unsorted or a sorted T cell fraction (not recorded which). V is TRBV27 and J is TRBJ1-5; D is unresolved. This TCR derives from a female donor with ankylosing spondylitis or in good health (not recorded which). CDR3 sequence (DNA): TGTGCCAGCAGTCTTTCGGGCACCTTTAGCAATCAGCCCCAGCATTTT. Amino acids: CASSLSGTFSNQPQHF.